This entry concerns a single T cell receptor (beta chain). This specimen comes from a study of blood T cell repertoires in COVID-19. Study overall: From the United States, Italy and Spain came samples of acute and convalescent COVID-19.

Deletions cut 2 bases from V and 4 bases from J, with 14 bases between. The CDR3 consists of 15 residues. CDR1 is MGHDK and CDR2 is SYGVNS in the germline V gene. The table came from immunoSEQ multiplex PCR; TCRdb's copy has only in-frame clones and leaves some out. The sample lists a few hundred thousand clones; about 82% were seen once. Sequenced input: peripheral blood. The chain uses TRBV25-1 and TRBJ1-1; D gene unclear. The TCR originated in a human donor in a cohort sampled during active COVID-19. CDR3: CASSESGGLGTEAFF. The CDR3 DNA is TGTGCCAGCAGTGAAAGCGGAGGGTTAGGCACTGAAGCTTTCTTT.